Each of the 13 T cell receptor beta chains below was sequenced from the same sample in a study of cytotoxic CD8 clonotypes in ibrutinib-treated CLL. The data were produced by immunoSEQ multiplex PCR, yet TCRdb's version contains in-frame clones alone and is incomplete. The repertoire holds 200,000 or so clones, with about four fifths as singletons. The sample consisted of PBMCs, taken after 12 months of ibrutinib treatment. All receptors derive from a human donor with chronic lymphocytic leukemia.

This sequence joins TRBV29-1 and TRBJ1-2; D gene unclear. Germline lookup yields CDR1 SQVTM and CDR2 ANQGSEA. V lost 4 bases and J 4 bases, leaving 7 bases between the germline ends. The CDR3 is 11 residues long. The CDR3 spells CSVATVYGYTF. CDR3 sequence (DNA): TGCAGCGTTGCGACCGTCTATGGCTACACCTTC.

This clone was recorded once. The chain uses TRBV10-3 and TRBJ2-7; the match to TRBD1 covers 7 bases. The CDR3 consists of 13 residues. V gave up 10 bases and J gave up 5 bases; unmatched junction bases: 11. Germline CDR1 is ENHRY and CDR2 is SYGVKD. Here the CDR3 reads CASIGTESHEQYF. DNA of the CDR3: TGTGCCAGTATCGGGACAGAAAGCCACGAGCAGTACTTC.

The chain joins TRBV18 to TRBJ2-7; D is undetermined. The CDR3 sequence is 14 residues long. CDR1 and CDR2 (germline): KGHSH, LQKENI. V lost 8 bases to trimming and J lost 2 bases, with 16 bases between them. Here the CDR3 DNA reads TGTGCCAGCCTCACGAGTCAACCCCCCTACGAGCAGTACTTC. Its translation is CASLTSQPPYEQYF.

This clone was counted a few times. The CDR3: CASKGGAENQPQHF. The CDR3 DNA follows: TGTGCCAGCAAGGGCGGGGCTGAAAATCAGCCCCAGCATTTT. V is TRBV2 and J is TRBJ1-5, with a possible D match to TRBD1 (5 bases). The ends were cut back, 7 bases at V and 4 bases at J, with 14 bases in the middle. Germline CDR1 and CDR2: SNHLY and FYNNEI. This CDR3 spans 14 amino acids.

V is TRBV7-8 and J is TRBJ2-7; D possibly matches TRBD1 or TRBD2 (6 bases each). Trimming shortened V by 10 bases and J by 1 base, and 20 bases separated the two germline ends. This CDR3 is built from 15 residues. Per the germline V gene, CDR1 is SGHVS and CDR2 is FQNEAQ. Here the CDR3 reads CATGEIWGASYEQYF. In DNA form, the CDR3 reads TGTGCCACGGGAGAAATTTGGGGGGCTTCCTACGAGCAGTACTTC.

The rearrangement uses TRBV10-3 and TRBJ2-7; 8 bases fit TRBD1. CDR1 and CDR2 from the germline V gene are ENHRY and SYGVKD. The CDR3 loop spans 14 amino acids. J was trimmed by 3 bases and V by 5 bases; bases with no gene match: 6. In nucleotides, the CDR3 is TGTGCCATCAGTACGGACAGGGCCCTCTACGAGCAGTACTTC. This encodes CAISTDRALYEQYF.

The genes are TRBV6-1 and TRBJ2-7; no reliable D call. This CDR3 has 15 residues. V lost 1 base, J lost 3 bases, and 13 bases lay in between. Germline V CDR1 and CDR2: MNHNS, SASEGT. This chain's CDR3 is CASSEVWQASYEQYF. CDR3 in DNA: TGTGCCAGCAGTGAAGTCTGGCAGGCGAGCTACGAGCAGTACTTC.

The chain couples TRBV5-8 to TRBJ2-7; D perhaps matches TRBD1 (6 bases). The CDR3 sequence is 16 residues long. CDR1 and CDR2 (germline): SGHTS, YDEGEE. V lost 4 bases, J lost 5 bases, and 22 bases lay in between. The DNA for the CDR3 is TGTGCCAGCAGCCTTGTCCCGGGACAAGGGGTCCACGAGCAGTACTTC. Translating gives CASSLVPGQGVHEQYF.

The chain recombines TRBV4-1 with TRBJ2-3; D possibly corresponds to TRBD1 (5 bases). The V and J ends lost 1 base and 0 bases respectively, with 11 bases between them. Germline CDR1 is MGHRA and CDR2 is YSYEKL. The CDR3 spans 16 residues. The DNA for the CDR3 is TGCGCCAGCAGCCAAGTAAAGGGGATCAGCACAGATACGCAGTATTTT. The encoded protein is CASSQVKGISTDTQYF.

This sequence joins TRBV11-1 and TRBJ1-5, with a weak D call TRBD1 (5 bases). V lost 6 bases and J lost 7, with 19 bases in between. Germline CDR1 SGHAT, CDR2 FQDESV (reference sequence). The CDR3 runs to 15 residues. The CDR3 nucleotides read TGTGCCAGCAGTTCGACTGGGGGTTTTGGGCAGCCCCAGCATTTT. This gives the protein CASSSTGGFGQPQHF.

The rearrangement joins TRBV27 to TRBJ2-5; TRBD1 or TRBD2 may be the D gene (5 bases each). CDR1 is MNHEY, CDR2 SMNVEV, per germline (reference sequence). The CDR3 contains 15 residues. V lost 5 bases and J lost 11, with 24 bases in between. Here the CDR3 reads CASSPWSDPGWGQYF. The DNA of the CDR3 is TGTGCCAGCAGTCCCTGGAGCGACCCAGGTTGGGGGCAGTACTTC.

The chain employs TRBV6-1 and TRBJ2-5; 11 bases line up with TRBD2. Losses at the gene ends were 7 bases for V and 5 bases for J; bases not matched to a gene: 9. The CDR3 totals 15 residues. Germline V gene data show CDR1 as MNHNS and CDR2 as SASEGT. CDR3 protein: CASIGSGGAYETQYF. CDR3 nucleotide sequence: TGTGCCAGCATTGGTAGCGGGGGGGCTTATGAGACCCAGTACTTC.

CDR3 in amino acids: CASSEARVGAVAGGGDTQYF. The CDR3 nucleotides read TGTGCCAGCAGTGAAGCGCGGGTTGGGGCAGTAGCGGGAGGAGGAGATACGCAGTATTTT. The chain employs TRBV6-1 and TRBJ2-3, with 10 bases fitting TRBD2. Germline CDR1 is MNHNS and CDR2 is SASEGT. V gave up 0 bases and J gave up 5 bases; unmatched junction bases: 17. The CDR3 totals 20 residues.